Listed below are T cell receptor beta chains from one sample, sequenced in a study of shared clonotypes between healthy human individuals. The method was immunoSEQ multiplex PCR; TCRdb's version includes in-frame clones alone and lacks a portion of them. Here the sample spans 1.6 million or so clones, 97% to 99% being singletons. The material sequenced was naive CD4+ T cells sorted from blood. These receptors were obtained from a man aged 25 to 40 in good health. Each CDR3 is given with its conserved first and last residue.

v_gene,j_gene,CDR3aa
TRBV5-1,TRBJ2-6,CASSSVAGANVLTF
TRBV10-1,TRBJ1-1,CATQDRFNTEAFF
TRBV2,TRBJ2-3,CASRPGQGNTDTQYF
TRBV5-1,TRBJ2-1,CASSLPPSYGDNEQFF
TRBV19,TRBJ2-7,CASSIGVGVHEQYF
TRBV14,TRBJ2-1,CASSQDRAAGGKIDEQFF
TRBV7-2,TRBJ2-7,CASSLAMGSHEQYF
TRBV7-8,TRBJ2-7,CASSLLTSGKSVYEQYF
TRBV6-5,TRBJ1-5,CASTLVRGQPQHF
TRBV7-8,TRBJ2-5,CASSLSHPPLSREGQVTQYF